Each of the 13 T cell receptor beta chains below was sequenced from the same sample in a study of blood T cell repertoires in COVID-19. Profiling relied on immunoSEQ multiplex PCR, and the TCRdb table lists in-frame clones only, not all of them. The sample records about 200,000 clones, roughly nine tenths being singletons. Sequenced: PBMCs or T cells enriched from blood (not recorded which). Receptors originate from a woman aged 25 to 39 who had recovered from COVID-19.

About this clone: Additional DNA sequences in this sample encode the identical CDR3. The rearrangement joins TRBV15 to TRBJ1-1; D perhaps matches TRBD1 (5 bases). Between the trimmed V and J ends, which lost 1 base and 1 base, there was a span of 10 bases. This CDR3 is 15 amino acids long. Germline V gene data show CDR1 as LNHNV and CDR2 as YYDKDF (reference sequence). CDR3 sequence (DNA): TGTGCCACCAGCAGAGGACAAGGGGCGAACACTGAAGCTTTCTTT. As protein: CATSRGQGANTEAFF.

V gene TRBV7-2 combines with J gene TRBJ1-4; 7 bases align to TRBD1. V gave up 0 bases and J gave up 4 bases; unmatched junction bases: 2. This CDR3 is built from 15 residues. Germline CDR1 is SGHTA and CDR2 is FQGNSA. The CDR3 bases are TGTGCCAGCAGCTTAGCGGGACAGCATAATGAAAAACTGTTTTTT. It encodes CASSLAGQHNEKLFF.

The chain is built from TRBV19 and TRBJ2-7; TRBD2 matches 10 bases. After removal of 4 bases from V and 3 bases from J, the junction contained 6 bases not matched to a gene. The germline CDR1 and CDR2 sequences are LNHDA and SQIVND (reference sequence). This CDR3 region has 15 residues. CDR3 bases: TGTGCCAGTAGTAAGGGAGCGGGGGGGCACTACGAGCAGTACTTC. Protein sequence: CASSKGAGGHYEQYF.

This chain joins TRBV13 and TRBJ2-7, with D possibly matching TRBD1 (6 bases). The V gene's germline CDR1 is PRHDT and CDR2 FYEKMQ (reference sequence). Trimming cost V 7 bases and J 4 bases, with 11 bases left between them. The CDR3 runs to 12 residues. CDR3 sequence: CASNKQGYEQYF. The CDR3, as DNA: TGTGCCAGCAACAAACAGGGTTACGAGCAGTACTTC.

CDR3 coding DNA: TGTGCCAGCAGCTCGCCGAGGAGTAACAATGAGCAGTTCTTC. Its protein is CASSSPRSNNEQFF. The rearrangement links TRBV7-2 to TRBJ2-1, with unresolved D. The CDR3 covers 14 residues. Germline loops: CDR1 SGHTA, CDR2 FQGNSA. The V and J ends lost 4 bases and 5 bases respectively, with 12 bases between them.

The V gene is TRBV24-1, the J gene TRBJ2-5; D is perhaps TRBD1 (6 bases). Trimming removed 5 bases from V and 1 base from J, with 13 bases in between. The CDR3 consists of 15 residues. The V gene's germline CDR1 is KGHDR and CDR2 SFDVKD. The CDR3 DNA is TGTGCCACCAGTGGCTATGACAGGTCCCAAGAGACCCAGTACTTC. Amino acids: CATSGYDRSQETQYF.

This clone occurred once. The CDR3 nucleotides read TGTGCCAGCAGTTGGGAAGGGGGAACTAATGAAAAACTGTTTTTT. Encoded protein: CASSWEGGTNEKLFF. The chain recombines TRBV27 with TRBJ1-4; possibly TRBD1 for D (6 bases). CDR3 length: 15 residues. CDR1 and CDR2 (germline): MNHEY, SMNVEV (reference sequence). Trimming shortened V by 4 bases and J by 1 base, and 10 bases separated the two germline ends.

The chain joins TRBV7-8 to TRBJ2-5; 15 bases fit TRBD2. With V trimmed by 5 bases and J by 5 bases, 15 bases remained unmatched. Germline loops: CDR1 SGHVS, CDR2 FQNEAQ. The CDR3 spans 19 residues. CDR3 protein: CASSQGTSGGQVKRETQYF. The CDR3 DNA follows: TGTGCCAGCAGCCAAGGGACTAGCGGGGGGCAAGTTAAGCGGGAGACCCAGTACTTC.

As for this clone: At one of its ends the junction is not consistent with the germline gene, which may arise from a read error. The genes are TRBV28 and TRBJ2-7; 8 bases are a match to TRBD2. This CDR3 comprises 11 residues. Germline V gene lookup returns CDR1 MDHEN and CDR2 SYDVKM. CDR3 in DNA: TGCGCCGGGGGGGGAGGCTACGAGCAGTACTTC. Translating gives CAGGGGYEQYF.

This clone showed up just a few times. This chain joins TRBV27 and TRBJ1-5; D unresolved. Trimming removed 6 bases at V and 6 bases at J, with 15 bases between. The CDR3 totals 14 residues. Looked up from germline, CDR1 is MNHEY and CDR2 is SMNVEV (reference sequence). This CDR3 is CASSPLGFSQPQHF. CDR3 coding DNA: TGTGCCAGCAGCCCCCTAGGTTTTAGTCAGCCCCAGCATTTT.

The V call is TRBV7-2, the J call TRBJ2-1; TRBD2 matches 9 bases. With V trimmed by 3 bases and J by 8 bases, 11 bases remained unmatched. Germline V gene lookup returns CDR1 SGHTA and CDR2 FQGNSA. This CDR3 region has 16 residues. CDR3 nucleotide sequence: TGTGCCAGCAGCTTCGGCGCTCTAGCGGGGCGCGATGAGCAGTTCTTC. Its translation is CASSFGALAGRDEQFF.

CDR3 region: CASSLVGASNYGYTF. As DNA, the CDR3 is TGTGCCAGCAGCTTAGTTGGGGCCTCGAACTATGGCTACACCTTC. The chain links TRBV7-2 to TRBJ1-2; possible D gene TRBD1, 5 bases. The length of the CDR3 is 15 residues. Germline CDR1 reads SGHTA; CDR2 reads FQGNSA. V dropped 1 base and J dropped 2 bases, with 11 bases sitting between them.

The chain combines TRBV5-1 with TRBJ1-3, with TRBD1 matching over 9 bases. Germline CDR1 and CDR2: SGHRS and YFSETQ. This CDR3 region has 15 residues. J lost 4 bases, V lost 0 bases, and 2 bases had no gene match. The CDR3 nucleotides read TGCGCCAGCAGCTTGGGGGGACAGGGCGGAAACACCATATATTTT. Protein: CASSLGGQGGNTIYF.